A single T cell receptor beta chain is shown here with its context. The data stem from a study of cytomegalovirus exposure and HLA in healthy donors. Use of 60 Vbeta and 13 Jbeta primers characterized the PCR. The table came from immunoSEQ multiplex PCR; TCRdb's copy has only in-frame clones and leaves some out. Of 150,000 to 200,000 clones listed, just over 75% were seen once; the top ten hold approximately 2%. The CDR3 is made up of 13 amino acids. Germline lookup yields CDR1 LNHNV and CDR2 YYDKDF (reference sequence). Trimming took off 5 bases at V and 4 bases at J, with 8 bases between the two ends.

The V gene is TRBV15, the J gene TRBJ2-2, with TRBD2 as a possible D gene (5 bases). Sequenced sample: PBMCs. This receptor was obtained from a man aged 25-40 years in good health and CMV-seronegative. Here the CDR3 DNA reads TGTGCCACCAGCCGCGCGGGCACCGGGGAGCTGTTTTTT. This codes for CATSRAGTGELFF. The full variable domain, its missing parts supplied by reference TRBV15 and TRBJ2-2, is DAMVIQNPRYQVTQFGKPVTLSCSQTLNHNVMYWYQQKSSQAPKLLFHYYDKDFNNEADTPDNFQSRRPNTSFCFLDIRSPGLGDTAMYLCATSRAGTGELFFGEGSRLTVL.